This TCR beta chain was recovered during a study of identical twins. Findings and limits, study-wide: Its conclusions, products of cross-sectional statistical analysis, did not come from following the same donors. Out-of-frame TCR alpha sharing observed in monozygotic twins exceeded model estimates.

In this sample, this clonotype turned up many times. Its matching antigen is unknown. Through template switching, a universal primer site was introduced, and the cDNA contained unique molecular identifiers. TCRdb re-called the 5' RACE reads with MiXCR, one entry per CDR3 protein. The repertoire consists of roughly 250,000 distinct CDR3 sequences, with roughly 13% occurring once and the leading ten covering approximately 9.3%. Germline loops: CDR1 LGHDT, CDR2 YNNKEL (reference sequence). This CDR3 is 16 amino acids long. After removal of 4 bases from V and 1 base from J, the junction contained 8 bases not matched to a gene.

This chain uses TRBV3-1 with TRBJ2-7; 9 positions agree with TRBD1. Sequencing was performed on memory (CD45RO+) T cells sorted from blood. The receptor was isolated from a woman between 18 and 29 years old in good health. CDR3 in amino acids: CASSRRTGGNSYEQYF. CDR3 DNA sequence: TGTGCCAGCAGCCGTCGAACAGGGGGCAATTCCTACGAGCAGTACTTC.